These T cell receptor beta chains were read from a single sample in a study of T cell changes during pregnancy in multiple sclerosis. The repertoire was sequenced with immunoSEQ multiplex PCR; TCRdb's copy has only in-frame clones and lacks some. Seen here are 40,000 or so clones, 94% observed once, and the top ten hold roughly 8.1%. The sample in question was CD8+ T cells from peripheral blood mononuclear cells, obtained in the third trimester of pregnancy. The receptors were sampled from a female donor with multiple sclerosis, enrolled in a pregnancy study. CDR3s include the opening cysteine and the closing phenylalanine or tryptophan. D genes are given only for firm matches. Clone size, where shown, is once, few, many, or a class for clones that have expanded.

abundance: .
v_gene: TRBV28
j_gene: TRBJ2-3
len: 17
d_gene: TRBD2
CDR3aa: CASSTPGLAEGTDTQYF
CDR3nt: TGTGCCAGCAGTACACCGGGACTAGCGGAAGGGACAGATACGCAGTATTTT

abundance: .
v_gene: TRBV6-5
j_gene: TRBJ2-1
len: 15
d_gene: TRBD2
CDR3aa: CASSYWTSGPNEQFF
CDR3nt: TGTGCCAGCAGTTACTGGACTAGCGGTCCCAATGAGCAGTTCTTC

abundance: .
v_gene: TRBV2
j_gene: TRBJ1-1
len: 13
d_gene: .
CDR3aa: CASRARGLDEAFF
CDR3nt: TGTGCCAGCAGAGCAAGAGGGCTTGATGAAGCTTTCTTT

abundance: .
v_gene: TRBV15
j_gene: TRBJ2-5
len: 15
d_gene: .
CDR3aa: CATSTSRGTQETQYF
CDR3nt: TGTGCCACCAGCACCTCTAGGGGGACCCAAGAGACCCAGTACTTC

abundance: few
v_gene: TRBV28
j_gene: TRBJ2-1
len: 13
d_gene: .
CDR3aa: CATTRALGNEQFF
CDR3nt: TGTGCCACAACCAGGGCCCTGGGCAATGAGCAGTTCTTC

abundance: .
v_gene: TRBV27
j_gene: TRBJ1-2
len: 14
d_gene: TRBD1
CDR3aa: CASSPGQGGYGYTF
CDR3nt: TGTGCCAGCAGTCCCGGACAGGGCGGCTATGGCTACACCTTC

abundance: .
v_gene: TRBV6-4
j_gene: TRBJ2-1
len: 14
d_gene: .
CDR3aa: CASKKRQDYNEQFF
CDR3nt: TGTGCCAGCAAAAAGCGGCAGGATTACAATGAGCAGTTCTTC

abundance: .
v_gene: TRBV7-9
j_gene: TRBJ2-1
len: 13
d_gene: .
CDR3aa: CASSSGLWNEQFF
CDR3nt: TGTGCCAGCAGCTCGGGACTTTGGAATGAGCAGTTCTTC

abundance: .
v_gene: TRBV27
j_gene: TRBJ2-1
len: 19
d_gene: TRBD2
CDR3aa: CASLDTSGRAENSYNEQFF
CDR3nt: TGTGCCAGTCTCGACACTAGCGGGAGGGCCGAGAACTCCTACAATGAGCAGTTCTTC

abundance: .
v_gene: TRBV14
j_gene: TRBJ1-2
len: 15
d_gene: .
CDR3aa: CASSPPMAQGFGYTF
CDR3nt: TGTGCCAGCAGCCCACCCATGGCACAGGGATTTGGCTACACCTTC

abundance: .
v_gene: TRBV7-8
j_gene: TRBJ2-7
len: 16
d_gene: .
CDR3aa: CASSLSPAGSSYEQYF
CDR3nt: TGTGCCAGCAGCTTATCCCCTGCGGGAAGCTCCTACGAGCAGTACTTC

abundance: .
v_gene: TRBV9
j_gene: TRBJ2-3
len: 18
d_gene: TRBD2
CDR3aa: CASSVGGGTSGRTDTQYF
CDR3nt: TGTGCCAGCAGCGTAGGAGGGGGGACTAGCGGACGCACAGATACGCAGTATTTT

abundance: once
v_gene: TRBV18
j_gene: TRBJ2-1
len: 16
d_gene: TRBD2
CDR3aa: CASSPPSGRNWDEQFF
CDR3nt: TGTGCCAGCTCACCTCCTAGCGGGAGGAATTGGGATGAGCAGTTCTTC

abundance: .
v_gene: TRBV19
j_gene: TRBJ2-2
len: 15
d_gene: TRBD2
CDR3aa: CASSMGGRSTGELFF
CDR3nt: TGTGCCAGTAGTATGGGGGGGAGGTCTACCGGGGAGCTGTTTTTT

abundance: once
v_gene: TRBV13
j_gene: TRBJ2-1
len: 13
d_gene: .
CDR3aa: CASSPSRGNEQFF
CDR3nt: TGTGCCAGCAGCCCATCCCGGGGCAATGAGCAGTTCTTC

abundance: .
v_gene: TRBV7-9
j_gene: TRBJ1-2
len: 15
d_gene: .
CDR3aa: CASRISDSYDYGYTF
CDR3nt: TGTGCCAGCAGGATCTCGGACAGCTATGATTATGGCTACACCTTC

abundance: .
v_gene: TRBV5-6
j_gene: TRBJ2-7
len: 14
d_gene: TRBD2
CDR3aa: CASSFREGLYEQYF
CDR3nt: TGTGCCAGCAGCTTTCGGGAGGGCCTCTACGAGCAGTACTTC

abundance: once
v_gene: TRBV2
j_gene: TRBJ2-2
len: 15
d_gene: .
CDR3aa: CASSRSGTSTGELFF
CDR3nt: TGTGCCAGCAGTCGATCCGGGACTTCCACCGGGGAGCTGTTTTTT

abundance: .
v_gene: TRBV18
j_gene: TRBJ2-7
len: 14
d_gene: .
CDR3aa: CASSPPDRPYEQYF
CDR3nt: TGTGCCAGCTCACCACCGGACAGACCCTACGAGCAGTACTTC

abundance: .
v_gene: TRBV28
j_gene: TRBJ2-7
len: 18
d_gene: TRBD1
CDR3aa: CASSFNAGTANYYYEQYF
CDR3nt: TGTGCCAGCAGTTTTAACGCCGGGACAGCAAATTATTACTACGAGCAGTACTTC

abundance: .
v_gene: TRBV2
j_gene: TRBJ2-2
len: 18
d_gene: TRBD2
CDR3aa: CASSEALAGGRNTGELFF
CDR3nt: TGTGCCAGCAGTGAGGCACTAGCGGGAGGAAGGAACACCGGGGAGCTGTTTTTT

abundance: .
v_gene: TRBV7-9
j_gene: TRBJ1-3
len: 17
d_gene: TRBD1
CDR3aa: CASSQGTGMSSGNTIYF
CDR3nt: TGTGCCAGCAGCCAGGGGACAGGAATGAGCTCTGGAAACACCATATATTTT

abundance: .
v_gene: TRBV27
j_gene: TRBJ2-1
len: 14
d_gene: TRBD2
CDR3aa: CASSGGTSGYEQFF
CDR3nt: TGTGCCAGCAGTGGGGGGACTAGCGGTTATGAGCAGTTCTTC

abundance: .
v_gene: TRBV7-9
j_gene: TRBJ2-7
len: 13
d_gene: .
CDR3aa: CASSLAPGDEQYF
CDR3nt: TGTGCCAGCAGCTTAGCCCCCGGGGACGAGCAGTACTTC

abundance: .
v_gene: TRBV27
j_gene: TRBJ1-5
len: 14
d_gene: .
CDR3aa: CASSIQGIDQPQHF
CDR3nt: TGTGCCAGCAGTATACAGGGCATTGATCAGCCCCAGCATTTT

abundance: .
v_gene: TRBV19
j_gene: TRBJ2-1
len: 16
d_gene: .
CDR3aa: CATQGHRVPLHNEQFF
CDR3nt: TGTGCCACCCAGGGGCACAGGGTTCCGTTGCACAATGAGCAGTTCTTC

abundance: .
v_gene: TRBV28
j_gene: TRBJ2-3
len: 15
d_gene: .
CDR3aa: CASSFNLGGADTQYF
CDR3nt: TGTGCCAGCAGTTTTAATCTGGGCGGGGCAGATACGCAGTATTTT

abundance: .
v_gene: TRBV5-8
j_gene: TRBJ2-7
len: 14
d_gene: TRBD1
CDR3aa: CASSLDRGLYEQYF
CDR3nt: TGTGCCAGCAGCTTGGACAGGGGGCTCTACGAGCAGTACTTC

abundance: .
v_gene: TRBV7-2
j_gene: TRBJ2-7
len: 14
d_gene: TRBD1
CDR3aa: CASSWGRGSYEQYF
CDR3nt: TGTGCCAGCAGCTGGGGCAGGGGGTCCTACGAGCAGTACTTC

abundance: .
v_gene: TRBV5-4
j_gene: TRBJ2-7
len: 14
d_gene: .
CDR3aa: CASSLADSPYEQYF
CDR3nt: TGTGCCAGCAGCTTGGCGGACTCGCCCTACGAGCAGTACTTC

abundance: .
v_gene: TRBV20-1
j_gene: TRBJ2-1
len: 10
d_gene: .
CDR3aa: CSAEAHEQFF
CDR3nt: TGCAGTGCAGAGGCCCATGAGCAGTTCTTC

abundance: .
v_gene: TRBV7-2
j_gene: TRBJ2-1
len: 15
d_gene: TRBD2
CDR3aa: CASSILAGGMNEQFF
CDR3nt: TGTGCCAGCAGCATTTTAGCGGGAGGCATGAATGAGCAGTTCTTC

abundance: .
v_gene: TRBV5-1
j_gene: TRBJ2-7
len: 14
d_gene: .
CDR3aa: CASSLASGSYEQYF
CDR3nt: TGCGCCAGCAGCTTGGCATCGGGGTCCTACGAGCAGTACTTC

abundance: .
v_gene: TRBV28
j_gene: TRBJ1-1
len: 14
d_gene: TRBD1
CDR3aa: CASSREDRVTEAFF
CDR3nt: TGTGCCAGCAGCCGTGAGGACAGGGTAACTGAAGCTTTCTTT

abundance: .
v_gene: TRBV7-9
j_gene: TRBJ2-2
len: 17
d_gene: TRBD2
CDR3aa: CASSLAVRGTNTGELFF
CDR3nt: TGTGCCAGCAGCTTAGCTGTGCGGGGGACGAACACCGGGGAGCTGTTTTTT

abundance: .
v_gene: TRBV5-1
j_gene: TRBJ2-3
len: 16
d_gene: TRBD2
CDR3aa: CASSFVAGESTDTQYF
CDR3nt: TGCGCCAGCAGCTTTGTTGCGGGGGAGAGCACAGATACGCAGTATTTT

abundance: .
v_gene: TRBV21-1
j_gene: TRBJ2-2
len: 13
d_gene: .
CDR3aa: CASSKPQNRGLFF
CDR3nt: TGTGCCAGCAGCAAACCCCAGAACCGGGGGCTGTTTTTT

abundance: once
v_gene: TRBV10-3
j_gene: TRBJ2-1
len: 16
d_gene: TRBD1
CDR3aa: CAISGDRTTNYNEQFF
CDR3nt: TGTGCCATCAGCGGGGACAGGACTACAAACTACAATGAGCAGTTCTTC

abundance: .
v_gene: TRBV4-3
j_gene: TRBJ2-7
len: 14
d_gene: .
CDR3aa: CASSQDRGAYEQYF
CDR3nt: TGCGCCAGCAGCCAAGACCGGGGGGCGTACGAGCAGTACTTC

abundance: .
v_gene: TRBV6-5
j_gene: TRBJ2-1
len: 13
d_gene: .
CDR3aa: CASRPAVGDEQFF
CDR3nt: TGTGCCAGCAGACCGGCGGTCGGCGATGAGCAGTTCTTC

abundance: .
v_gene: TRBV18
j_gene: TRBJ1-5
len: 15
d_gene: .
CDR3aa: CASSPYGKGDQPQHF
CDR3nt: TGTGCCAGCTCACCCTATGGGAAGGGGGATCAGCCCCAGCATTTT

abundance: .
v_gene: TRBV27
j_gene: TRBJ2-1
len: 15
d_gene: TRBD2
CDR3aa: CASSWTSGGGHEQFF
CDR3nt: TGTGCCAGCAGCTGGACTAGCGGGGGGGGCCATGAGCAGTTCTTC

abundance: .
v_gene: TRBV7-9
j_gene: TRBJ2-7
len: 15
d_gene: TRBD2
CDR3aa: CASSLGVLADESSNF
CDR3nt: TGTGCCAGCAGCTTAGGGGTCCTAGCGGATGAGAGCAGTAACTTC

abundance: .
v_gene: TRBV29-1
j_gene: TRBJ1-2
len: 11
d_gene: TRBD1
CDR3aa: CSVWTGGGYTF
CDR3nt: TGCAGCGTCTGGACAGGGGGTGGCTACACCTTC

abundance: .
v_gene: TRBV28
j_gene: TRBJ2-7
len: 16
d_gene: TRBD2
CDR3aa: CASSSRDSGIVYEQYF
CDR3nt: TGTGCCAGCAGCTCCCGAGATAGCGGGATTGTCTACGAGCAGTACTTC

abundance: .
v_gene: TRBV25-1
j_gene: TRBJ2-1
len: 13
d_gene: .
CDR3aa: CASSERVVYEQFF
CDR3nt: TGTGCCAGCAGTGAACGGGTGGTATATGAGCAGTTCTTC

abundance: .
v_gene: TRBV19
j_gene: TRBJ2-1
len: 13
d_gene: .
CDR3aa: CASSIVAGSEQFF
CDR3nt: TGTGCCAGTAGTATAGTCGCGGGATCTGAGCAGTTCTTC

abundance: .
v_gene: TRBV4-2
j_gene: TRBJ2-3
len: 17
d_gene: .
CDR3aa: CASSQDRPLRGTDTQYF
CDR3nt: TGTGCCAGCAGCCAAGATCGTCCACTCAGGGGCACAGATACGCAGTATTTT

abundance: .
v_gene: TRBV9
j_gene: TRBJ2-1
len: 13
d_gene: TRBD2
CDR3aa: CASSAGLANEQFF
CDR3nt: TGTGCCAGCAGTGCTGGACTAGCTAATGAGCAGTTCTTC

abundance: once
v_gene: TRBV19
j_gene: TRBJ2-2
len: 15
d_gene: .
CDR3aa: CASRMDSLNTGELFF
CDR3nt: TGTGCCAGTAGGATGGACAGCTTGAACACCGGGGAGCTGTTTTTT

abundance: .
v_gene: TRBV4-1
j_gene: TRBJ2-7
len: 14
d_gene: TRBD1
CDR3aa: CASSSGQGMNEQYF
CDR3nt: TGCGCCAGCAGCTCAGGACAGGGTATGAACGAGCAGTACTTC

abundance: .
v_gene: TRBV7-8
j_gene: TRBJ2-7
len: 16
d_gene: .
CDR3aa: CASSPGGGSGGYEQYF
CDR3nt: TGTGCCAGCAGTCCTGGGGGCGGGAGTGGGGGCTACGAGCAGTACTTC

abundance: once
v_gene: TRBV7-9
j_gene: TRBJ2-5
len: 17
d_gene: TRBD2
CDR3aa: CASSLGLAGGPGETQYF
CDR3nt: TGTGCCAGCAGCTTAGGCCTAGCGGGAGGGCCGGGAGAGACCCAGTACTTC

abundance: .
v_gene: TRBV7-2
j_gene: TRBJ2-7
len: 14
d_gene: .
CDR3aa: CASSFSGPSYEQYF
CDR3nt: TGTGCCAGCAGCTTTAGCGGCCCGTCCTACGAGCAGTACTTC